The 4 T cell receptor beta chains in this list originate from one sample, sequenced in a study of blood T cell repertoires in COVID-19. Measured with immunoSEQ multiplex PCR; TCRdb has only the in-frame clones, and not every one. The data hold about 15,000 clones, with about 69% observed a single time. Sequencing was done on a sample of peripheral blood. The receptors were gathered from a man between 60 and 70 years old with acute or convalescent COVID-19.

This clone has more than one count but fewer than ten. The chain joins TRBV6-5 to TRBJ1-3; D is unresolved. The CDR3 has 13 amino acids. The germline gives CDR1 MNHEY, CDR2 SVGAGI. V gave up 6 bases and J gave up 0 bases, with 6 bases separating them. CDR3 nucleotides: TGTGCCAGCAGCCAAAACTCTGGAAACACCATATATTTT. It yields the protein CASSQNSGNTIYF.

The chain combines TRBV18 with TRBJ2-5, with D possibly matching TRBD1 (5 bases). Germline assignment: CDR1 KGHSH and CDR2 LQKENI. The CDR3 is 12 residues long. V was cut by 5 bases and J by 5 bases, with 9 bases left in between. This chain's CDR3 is CASSGQRETQYF. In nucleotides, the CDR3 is TGTGCCAGCTCAGGACAAAGGGAGACCCAGTACTTC. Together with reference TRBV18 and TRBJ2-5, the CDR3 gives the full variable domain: NAGVMQNPRHLVRRRGQEARLRCSPMKGHSHVYWYRQLPEEGLKFMVYLQKENIIDESGMPKERFSAEFPKEGPSILRIQQVVRGDSAAYFCASSGQRETQYFGPGTRLLVL.

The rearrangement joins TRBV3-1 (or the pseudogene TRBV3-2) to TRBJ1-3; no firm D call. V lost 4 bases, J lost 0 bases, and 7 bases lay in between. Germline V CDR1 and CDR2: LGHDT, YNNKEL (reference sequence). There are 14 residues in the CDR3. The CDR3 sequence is CASSPDNSGNTIYF. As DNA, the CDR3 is TGTGCCAGCAGCCCCGACAACTCTGGAAACACCATATATTTT.

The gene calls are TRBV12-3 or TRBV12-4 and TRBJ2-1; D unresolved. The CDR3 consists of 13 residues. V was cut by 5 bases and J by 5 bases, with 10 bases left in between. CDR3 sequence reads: CASSPLMNNEQFF. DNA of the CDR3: TGTGCCAGCAGTCCGCTAATGAACAATGAGCAGTTCTTC.